This T cell receptor (beta chain) is from a study of cytomegalovirus exposure and HLA in healthy donors. Overall study results and limits: Indistinguishable V segments, including TRBV6-2 and TRBV6-3, were excluded.

Primers included in the PCR were 60 Vbeta and 13 Jbeta primers. Some clones are missing from TCRdb's copy, which holds only in-frame ones; the method was immunoSEQ multiplex PCR. Found here are about 150,000 clones, 85% of them singletons; the top ten hold 1%. This clone was seen a single time. Antigen unknown. The ends lost 9 bases at V and 0 bases at J; junction bases unmatched: 3. The CDR3 is made up of 14 amino acids. Per germline, CDR1 MDHEN and CDR2 SYDVKM. The sequence was obtained from a boy aged 2 to 10 in good health and CMV-seronegative. V usage is TRBV28 and J usage is TRBJ1-1; 11 nucleotides match TRBD1. The sequencing sample was made of PBMCs. CDR3 sequence: CASGTGGLNTEAFF. CDR3 nucleotide sequence: TGTGCCAGTGGGACAGGGGGGTTGAACACTGAAGCTTTCTTT. Supplemented by reference TRBV28 and TRBJ1-1, the full variable domain reads DVKVTQSSRYLVKRTGEKVFLECVQDMDHENMFWYRQDPGLGLRLIYFSYDVKMKEKGDIPEGYSVSREKKERFSLILESASTNQTSMYLCASGTGGLNTEAFFGQGTRLTVV.